This TCR beta chain was identified in a study of shared clonotypes between healthy human individuals. Across the study: A couple of female and a few male donors aged 18 to 49 were enrolled.

In the case of this clone: At one of its ends the junction is not consistent with the germline gene, which may arise from a read error.

The assay was run at deep level. TCRdb keeps only in-frame clones here, not all; method: immunoSEQ multiplex PCR. The table includes 1.6 million or so clones, around 97% detected once. This CDR3 comprises 17 residues. Germline loops: CDR1 MNHNS, CDR2 SASEGT. Material: naive CD4+ T cells sorted from blood. Subset reported: CD45RA+ positively selected. The receptor was isolated from a man younger than 40 in good health. This chain uses TRBV6-1 with TRBJ2-5, with TRBD2 matching 9 bases. The CDR3 reads CASSQAGGSPKGETQYF. The CDR3 DNA reads as TGTGCCAGCAGTCAAGCGGGAGGCAGCCCCAAGGGAGAGACCCAGTACTTC.